This TCR beta chain was sequenced for a study of early T cells in non-severe SARS-CoV-2 infection (dated by TCRdb to the early 2020s). Background on the whole study: TCR sequencing used bulk RNA from unsorted whole blood, so alpha and beta chains could not be paired.

Study-wide findings and limitations: VDJdb matching was skewed toward anti-spike CD8 responses, so virus-specific expansions were likely underestimated and private and CD4 specificities were missed.

The study was a case-control design nested within a healthcare worker cohort in London, UK, with weekly nasopharyngeal swab PCR tests and blood sampling. Between 23 and 31 March 2020, the week of the UK lockdown, healthcare workers were enrolled and then followed up weekly for as long as 16 weeks. Spanning cysteine to phenylalanine, the CDR3 consists of 15 amino acids. The read is trimmed to its CDR3 DNA, 45 bases read in frame from base 1. The germline V gene encodes CDR1 SGHAT and CDR2 FQNNGV. Library preparation used 5' RACE. The instrument given in TCRdb is NextSeq 500. In the TCR library protocol, unique molecular identifiers were attached to individual cDNA molecules to correct for PCR bias and sequencing error. TCR alpha and beta chains were both sequenced, and the abundances of alpha and beta sequences in each sample were closely correlated with each other. The paper's processing steps were these. Decombinator V4 was used to annotate the V gene, J gene and CDR3 of the TCR sequences. TCRs were defined as expanded if a significant change between any two time points was detected under a Poisson model with p below 0.0001. TCR abundances were normalised to the total number of TCRs sequenced per sample and were expressed as counts per million. TRAV1-2 paired with TRAJ12, TRAJ20 or TRAJ33 defined MAIT TCRs, while TRAV10 paired with TRAJ18 defined iNKT TCRs. VDJdb, accessed 1 November 2021, was searched for CMV, EBV and SARS-CoV-2 annotated TCRs, excluding TCRs annotated for multiple antigens. The raw public data were reprocessed by TCRdb itself: fastp quality trimming at Q25, MiXCR clonotype calling, in-frame beta chains only. Every distinct CDR3 protein forms one entry, paired with its most common genes and DNA. The V and J calls, along with clone size, are taken from TCRdb and not from the paper's own processing. Across this sample there are about 64,000 distinct CDR3 sequences, with 20% seen only once. The ten largest make up approximately 15% of the sample.

A note on this clonotype: Its antigen target is currently unknown. Germline and junction disagree at one end, which may indicate a read error.

This receptor was identified in an adult who was a healthcare worker with PCR-confirmed SARS-CoV-2 infection or an uninfected control (not recorded which). The chain is made from TRBV11-2 and TRBJ2-7; 11 bases in between match TRBD2. The source material was whole blood, sampled at baseline. The CDR3 corresponds to CTSSLDLASGGTQYF. Read as DNA, the sequence is TGTACCAGCAGCTTAGATCTGGCTAGCGGGGGGACGCAGTACTTC.